This T cell receptor beta chain was captured by sequencing in a study of cytomegalovirus exposure and HLA in healthy donors. Primers for the PCR totalled 60 Vbeta and 13 Jbeta. Some clones are missing from TCRdb's copy, which holds only in-frame ones; the method was immunoSEQ multiplex PCR. The repertoire includes 100,000 to 130,000 clones, approximately 80% of them detected once, and roughly 3.9% sits in the top ten. The CDR3 spans 15 residues. V lost 6 bases, J lost 5 bases, and 7 bases stayed unmatched. Germline V CDR1 and CDR2: LGHNT, FRNRAP. This receptor was identified in a male donor in good health and CMV-seronegative. The V gene is TRBV12-5, the J gene TRBJ2-5; 12 positions agree with TRBD1. Material: PBMCs. CDR3 in DNA: TGTGCTAGTGGCCCGGGACAGGGGGCTTACGAGACCCAGTACTTC. It specifies CASGPGQGAYETQYF. Drawing the rest from reference TRBV12-5 and TRBJ2-5, the complete variable domain is DARVTQTPRHKVTEMGQEVTMRCQPILGHNTVFWYRQTMMQGLELLAYFRNRAPLDDSGMPKDRFSAEMPDATLATLKIQPSEPRDSAVYFCASGPGQGAYETQYFGPGTRLLVL.